This T cell receptor (beta chain) originates from a study of blood T cells in healthy people across ages. Peripheral blood was drawn, approximately 9.7 milliliters per donor. Samples each yielded at least 5.5 micrograms of total RNA. Germline V CDR1 and CDR2: SEHNR, FQNEAQ (reference sequence). V lost 4 bases and J lost 4, with 15 bases in between. This CDR3 contains 15 residues. This clonotype was seen just once. Primers used in a second PCR of roughly 6 to 12 cycles were a sample-barcoded 5' primer and a J-beta primer mix. TCRdb re-called the 5' RACE reads through MiXCR, storing one row per CDR3 protein. The table has some 800,000 distinct CDR3 sequences, approximately 25% seen once; the top ten hold more than 3%. In addition, the sample was reused for a study of T cells of mothers and their children. That publication notes: Every mother supplied over 9.5 million TCR beta CDR3 reads and every child a few million. Related and unrelated pairs show similar thymic shaping of TCR recombination output.

This rearrangement joins TRBV7-9 to TRBJ2-3; TRBD1 might be the D (7 bases). The sequenced material came from blood. This TCR derives from a boy between 10 and 17 years old in good health. The CDR3 spells CASSSTGRFPDTQYF. The CDR3 DNA is TGTGCCAGCAGCTCGACAGGGAGGTTCCCAGATACGCAGTATTTT.